This note documents a single TCR beta chain sequence. The sample is drawn from a study of PD-L1 blockade in urothelial cancer. Described time point: peripheral blood 6 weeks after treatment start. Repertoires were generated with immunoSEQ multiplex PCR, while TCRdb's copy carries only in-frame clones and drops some. The data hold about 120,000 clones, with 86% observed a single time. Germline CDR1 is KGHSH and CDR2 is LQKENI. Trimming took 3 bases from V and 4 from J, leaving 12 bases between them. The CDR3 runs to 14 residues. This clonotype was sampled from a man between 45 and 60 years old with urothelial cancer. The source was PBMCs, collected around atezolizumab (anti-PD-L1) treatment. The chain links TRBV18 to TRBJ2-5; a weak D match, TRBD2 (5 bases). The CDR3 sequence: CASSPFAGGETQYF. The CDR3 bases are TGTGCCAGCTCACCCTTCGCGGGCGGAGAGACCCAGTACTTC.